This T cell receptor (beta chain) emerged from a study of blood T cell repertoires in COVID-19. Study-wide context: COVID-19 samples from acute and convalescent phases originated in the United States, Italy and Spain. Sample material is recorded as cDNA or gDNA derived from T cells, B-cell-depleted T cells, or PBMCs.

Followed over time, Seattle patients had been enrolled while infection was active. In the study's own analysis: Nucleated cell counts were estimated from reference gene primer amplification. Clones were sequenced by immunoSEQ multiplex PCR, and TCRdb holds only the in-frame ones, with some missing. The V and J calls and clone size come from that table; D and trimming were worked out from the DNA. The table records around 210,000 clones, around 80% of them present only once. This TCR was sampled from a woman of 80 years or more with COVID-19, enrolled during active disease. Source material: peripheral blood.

CDR3 DNA sequence: TGTGCCAGCAGCCTCTCTGGGGCCAACGTCCTGACTTTC. This sequence encodes CASSLSGANVLTF. The rearrangement uses TRBV5-8 and TRBJ2-6; D uncertain. The CDR3 consists of 13 residues. Germline assignment: CDR1 SGHTS and CDR2 YDEGEE. Trimming took 4 bases from V and 0 from J, leaving 2 bases between them. Supplemented by reference TRBV5-8 and TRBJ2-6, the full variable domain reads EAGVTQSPTHLIKTRGQQATLRCSPISGHTSVYWYQQALGLGLQFLLWYDEGEERNRGNFPPRFSGRQFPNYSSELNVNALELEDSALYLCASSLSGANVLTFGAGSRLTVL.